Listed here are 13 T cell receptor beta chains from one sample, sequenced in a study of radiotherapy plus CTLA-4 blockade in lung cancer. Here immunoSEQ multiplex PCR was the method, and the copy in TCRdb shows in-frame clones only, minus some. Seen here are about 60,000 clones, just over 75% observed once, and the top ten hold less than 4%. The sequencing here drew on peripheral blood, taken from a patient treated with radiotherapy plus ipilimumab. These receptors were taken from a human donor with non-small cell lung cancer who had a partial response to radiotherapy plus ipilimumab.

This chain links TRBV5-6 with TRBJ1-6; possible D gene TRBD1, 6 bases. This CDR3 has 13 amino acids. The germline V gene has CDR1 SGHDT and CDR2 YYEEEE. V was trimmed by 2 bases and J by 10 bases, leaving 10 bases between them. In DNA, the CDR3 is TGTGCCAGCAGCTTTGTAGGGGGATCACCCCTCCACTTT. This codes for CASSFVGGSPLHF.

DNA of the CDR3: TGCGCCAGCAGCTCGGGTAGCGGGGGCCTTTACAATGAGCAGTTCTTC. It encodes CASSSGSGGLYNEQFF. This chain links TRBV5-1 with TRBJ2-1; 9 positions agree with TRBD2. CDR3 length: 16 residues. The germline CDR1 and CDR2 sequences are SGHRS and YFSETQ. Trimming cost V 3 bases and J 4 bases; bases outside gene matches: 8.

The chain couples TRBV19 to TRBJ1-2; D gene unclear. Per germline, CDR1 LNHDA and CDR2 SQIVND (reference sequence). V was trimmed by 4 bases and J by 4 bases, leaving 22 bases between them. This CDR3 is 17 amino acids long. CDR3 residues: CASSRIRQNRKTYGYTF. The CDR3 DNA reads TGTGCCAGTAGTAGGATTAGACAAAATCGAAAGACCTATGGCTACACCTTC.

The chain uses TRBV19 and TRBJ2-2; 8 nucleotides match TRBD2. The CDR3 loop spans 15 amino acids. Per germline, CDR1 LNHDA and CDR2 SQIVND (reference sequence). The J segment lost 2 bases and the V segment lost 4 bases, leaving 3 bases of the junction unmatched. CDR3 residues: CASSNRGGNTGELFF. The CDR3 DNA is TGTGCCAGTAGTAACCGGGGGGGTAACACCGGGGAGCTGTTTTTT. Combining the CDR3 with reference TRBV19 and TRBJ2-2 gives the whole variable domain DGGITQSPKYLFRKEGQNVTLSCEQNLNHDAMYWYRQDPGQGLRLIYYSQIVNDFQKGDIAEGYSVSREKKESFPLTVTSAQKNPTAFYLCASSNRGGNTGELFFGEGSRLTVL.

The V and J genes are TRBV10-3 and TRBJ1-3; D gene unclear. The CDR3 runs 13 residues. Trimming cost V 11 bases and J 4 bases, with 15 bases left between them. Germline V gene lookup returns CDR1 ENHRY and CDR2 SYGVKD. CDR3 region: CAFASGNGNTIYF. The DNA for the CDR3 is TGTGCCTTCGCCAGCGGGAACGGAAACACCATATATTTT.

The chain uses TRBV28 and TRBJ2-4; D not certain. V shed 2 bases and J shed 0 bases, with 8 bases lying between them. The CDR3 is 15 residues long. Germline V gene lookup returns CDR1 MDHEN and CDR2 SYDVKM. CDR3: CASSLSGGAKNIQYF. The CDR3 region has the DNA TGTGCCAGCAGTTTAAGTGGCGGAGCCAAAAACATTCAGTACTTC.

This chain's CDR3 is CASSLSQENVLTF. In DNA, the CDR3 is TGTGCCAGCAGCTTAAGTCAGGAAAACGTCCTGACTTTC. The chain links TRBV7-8 to TRBJ2-6; D uncertain. Trimming stripped 2 bases from V and 10 bases from J, with 9 bases between. Germline CDR1 is SGHVS and CDR2 is FQNEAQ. The CDR3 is 13 amino acids.

The chain combines TRBV10-3 with TRBJ2-7; 8 nucleotides line up with TRBD1. Germline trimming cut 6 bases from V and 6 bases from J; bases unmatched to any gene: 10. Per the germline V gene, CDR1 is ENHRY and CDR2 is SYGVKD. This CDR3 region has 14 residues. The CDR3: CAIRRGQGVGEQYF. Here the CDR3 DNA reads TGTGCCATCAGAAGAGGACAGGGAGTGGGCGAGCAGTACTTC.

The chain is built from TRBV5-1 and TRBJ1-6; 8 bases line up with TRBD1. Germline CDR1 is SGHRS and CDR2 is YFSETQ. The CDR3 is 17 residues long. The V and J ends lost 0 bases and 7 bases, in that order; junction bases with no gene match: 9. CDR3 sequence reads: CASSLAVGQVGNSPLHF. DNA of the CDR3: TGCGCCAGCAGCTTGGCCGTGGGACAGGTGGGGAATTCACCCCTCCACTTT.

The chain employs TRBV2 and TRBJ1-5; D may be TRBD1 (5 bases). The V gene's germline CDR1 is SNHLY and CDR2 FYNNEI. Trimming removed 7 bases at V and 4 bases at J, with 11 bases between. The CDR3 length is 13 residues. CDR3 amino acids: CASMDTVNQPQHF. The CDR3 DNA is TGTGCCAGCATGGACACCGTAAATCAGCCCCAGCATTTT.

CDR3 DNA: TGTGCCAGCAGTCTGGACAGGGTTAATGAAAAACTGTTTTTT. Translation gives CASSLDRVNEKLFF. The chain uses TRBV11-2 and TRBJ1-4, with 8 bases aligning to TRBD1. Germline CDR1 and CDR2: SGHAT and FQNNGV. CDR3 length: 14 amino acids. Losses at the gene ends were 6 bases for V and 4 bases for J; bases not matched to a gene: 4.

The chain employs TRBV2 and TRBJ2-3, with D possibly matching TRBD1 (5 bases). This CDR3 has 15 residues. Trimming removed 5 bases at V and 4 bases at J, with 16 bases between. The germline gives CDR1 SNHLY, CDR2 FYNNEI. In nucleotides, the CDR3 is TGTGCCAGCAGTACCACTGGGGCGTCCCCAGATACGCAGTATTTT. Translating it yields CASSTTGASPDTQYF.

This chain uses TRBV2 with TRBJ1-2; D gene uncertain. Germline CDR1 reads SNHLY; CDR2 reads FYNNEI. V gave up 9 bases and J gave up 0 bases, with 8 bases separating them. The CDR3 covers 12 residues. The CDR3: CARQTANYGYTF. CDR3 DNA sequence: TGTGCCAGACAGACCGCTAACTATGGCTACACCTTC.